One sample yielded the 24 T cell receptor beta chains listed below, sequenced in a study of shared clonotypes between healthy human individuals. Profiling relied on immunoSEQ multiplex PCR, and the TCRdb table lists in-frame clones only, not all of them. The data contain about half a million clones, over 75% of them seen just once; the ten biggest clones take up more than 9.5%. The sample was PBMCs. The receptors shown here come from a woman in her forties in good health. Some clones in this sample may be carry-over from other donors' samples.

The DNA for the CDR3 is TGTGCCAGCAGTTTGTCCGGGCGCGAGCAGTACTTC. It specifies CASSLSGREQYF. This chain connects TRBV6-6 to TRBJ2-7; D is uncertain. Germline CDR1 and CDR2: MNHNY and SVGAGI (reference sequence). The germline V and J ends were trimmed by 4 bases and 6 bases, with 10 bases remaining between them. The CDR3 extends over 12 amino acids.

This chain uses TRBV7-2 with TRBJ2-5, with 7 nucleotides matching TRBD2. Germline CDR1 is SGHTA and CDR2 is FQGNSA. With 7 bases clipped from V and 1 base from J, the junction kept 9 bases outside the gene matches. This CDR3 spans 15 amino acids. DNA of the CDR3: TGTGCCAGCACCGGTAGCGGGCCCACCCAAGAGACCCAGTACTTC. This sequence encodes CASTGSGPTQETQYF.

This clone was picked up one time. J is TRBJ2-7 and V is TRBV19, with TRBD2 matching over 9 bases. Losses at the gene ends were 8 bases for V and 5 bases for J; bases not matched to a gene: 10. The CDR3 extends over 14 amino acids. Germline-derived CDR1 and CDR2 are LNHDA and SQIVND (reference sequence). In nucleotides, the CDR3 is TGTGCCAGTTCGCCGACTAGCGGTGTGGACGAGCAGTACTTC. This codes for CASSPTSGVDEQYF.

As to this clone: This specimen includes other DNA sequences encoding the same CDR3. This CDR3 reads CATSRAGGGETQYF. CDR3 coding DNA: TGTGCCACCAGCAGAGCTGGGGGTGGAGAGACCCAGTACTTC. The chain combines TRBV15 with TRBJ2-5; either TRBD1 or TRBD2 may fit D (5 bases each). Germline CDR1 reads LNHNV; CDR2 reads YYDKDF (reference sequence). This CDR3 has 14 amino acids. V lost 1 base and J lost 4, with 10 bases in between.

The chain is built from TRBV6-5 and TRBJ2-2; 9 nucleotides agree with TRBD1. V was pared by 2 bases and J by 7 bases, with 8 bases of the junction left unmatched. The germline CDR1 and CDR2 sequences are MNHEY and SVGAGI. The CDR3 has 16 amino acids. The CDR3 bases are TGTGCCAGCAGTTACGGGCTGGACAGGGGAGGCGGGGAGCTGTTTTTT. It codes for CASSYGLDRGGGELFF.

The rearrangement joins TRBV5-1 to TRBJ2-5; D unclear. The CDR3 is 15 residues long. The germline gives CDR1 SGHRS, CDR2 YFSETQ. Trimming stripped 4 bases from V and 5 bases from J, with 18 bases between. The CDR3 DNA is TGCGCCAGCAGCCTTGACACTCCTTTTGGGGAGACCCAGTACTTC. The encoded protein is CASSLDTPFGETQYF.

The chain is built from TRBV13 and TRBJ1-2; the D gene is possibly TRBD1 (6 bases). The V end was cut by 5 bases, the J end by 3 bases, with 13 bases between. The CDR3 covers 14 residues. From germline, CDR1 is PRHDT and CDR2 FYEKMQ (reference sequence). DNA of the CDR3: TGTGCCAGCAGCAAAGAACAGGGTGACTATGGCTACACCTTC. Protein product: CASSKEQGDYGYTF.

The chain is built from TRBV5-4 and TRBJ1-1; the match to TRBD1 covers 8 bases. CDR1 is SGHNT, CDR2 YYREEE, per germline (reference sequence). V lost 4 bases to trimming and J lost 5 bases; unmatched junction nucleotides: 10. This CDR3 has 15 residues. The CDR3: CASSVRTGFETEAFF. For the CDR3, the DNA is TGTGCCAGCAGCGTCCGGACAGGGTTTGAGACTGAAGCTTTCTTT.

This sequence joins TRBV6-1 and TRBJ2-7; 7 nucleotides align to TRBD2. This CDR3 has 13 residues. The germline V gene has CDR1 MNHNS and CDR2 SASEGT. V lost 5 bases and J lost 0; bases outside the gene matches: 1. The CDR3 sequence is CASSRGSSYEQYF. CDR3 in DNA: TGTGCCAGCAGTCGCGGGAGCTCCTACGAGCAGTACTTC.

The chain couples TRBV4-1 to TRBJ2-7; D perhaps matches TRBD1 (6 bases). The CDR3 has 13 residues. Germline CDR1 MGHRA, CDR2 YSYEKL. Deletions cut 4 bases from V and 5 bases from J, with 12 bases between. The CDR3 sequence: CASSRTVPHEQYF. CDR3 in DNA: TGCGCCAGCAGCCGGACAGTCCCCCACGAGCAGTACTTC.

This clone appeared once. CDR3 bases: TGTGCCAGCAGCGTCCCGGGTTCTGGGGCCAACGTCCTGACTTTC. Translated, it gives CASSVPGSGANVLTF. The chain couples TRBV9 to TRBJ2-6; D unclear. There are 15 residues in the CDR3. V gave up 2 bases and J gave up 1 base, with 7 bases separating them. Germline V gives CDR1 SGDLS, CDR2 YYNGEE.

This clone appeared once. The chain is built from TRBV9 and TRBJ2-7; perhaps TRBD2 as D (6 bases). V was pared by 1 base and J by 6 bases, with 11 bases between. The CDR3 extends over 13 amino acids. Looked up from germline, CDR1 is SGDLS and CDR2 is YYNGEE. DNA for the CDR3: TGTGCCAGCAGCGTAAACGTGGGGGGCGAGCAGTACTTC. It translates to CASSVNVGGEQYF.

This clone was counted many times. V usage is TRBV2 and J usage is TRBJ2-1; D ambiguous. Germline values: CDR1 SNHLY, CDR2 FYNNEI. This CDR3 spans 11 amino acids. V was trimmed by 6 bases and J by 3 bases, leaving 3 bases between them. CDR3 loop: CASRVYNEQFF. CDR3 DNA: TGTGCCAGCAGAGTCTACAATGAGCAGTTCTTC.

This clone was detected a few times. V is TRBV4-1 and J is TRBJ2-2; the D gene is possibly TRBD1 (5 bases). The CDR3 is made up of 15 amino acids. Deletions cut 1 base from V and 6 bases from J, with 12 bases between. Germline lookup yields CDR1 MGHRA and CDR2 YSYEKL. The CDR3 spells CASSQGITGPGELFF. CDR3 sequence (DNA): TGCGCCAGCAGCCAAGGGATAACAGGACCCGGGGAGCTGTTTTTT.

The chain is built from TRBV7-8 and TRBJ1-5; D uncertain. Germline CDR1 SGHVS, CDR2 FQNEAQ. This CDR3 is 14 amino acids long. With 0 bases removed from V and 4 bases from J, the gap between germline ends came to 7 bases. CDR3 sequence: CASSLAEGNQPQHF. For the CDR3, the DNA is TGTGCCAGCAGCTTAGCGGAAGGGAATCAGCCCCAGCATTTT.

On this clone: Being one base from a much bigger clone, this may be a read error. V gene TRBV6-4 combines with J gene TRBJ2-1; D is uncertain. The CDR3 has 15 residues. Germline CDR1 and CDR2: MRHNA and SNTAGT. CDR3 sequence: CASSDDPSSHNEQFF. The CDR3 region has the DNA TGTGCCAGCAGTGATGACCCGAGCTCCCACAATGAGCAGTTCTTC.

This clone was found a few times. This rearrangement joins TRBV19 to TRBJ1-5, with 8 bases that match TRBD1. CDR1 and CDR2 from the germline V gene are LNHDA and SQIVND (reference sequence). With 5 bases clipped from V and 5 bases from J, the junction kept 8 bases outside the gene matches. CDR3 length: 15 amino acids. CDR3 in DNA: TGTGCCAGTAGTCCCCTGGACAGGGTGGATCAGCCCCAGCATTTT. It is translated as CASSPLDRVDQPQHF.

This clone has a handful of counts. The chain recombines TRBV14 with TRBJ1-5; 7 bases line up with TRBD1. Germline V lookup: CDR1 SGHDN, CDR2 FVKESK. V was pared by 4 bases and J by 0 bases, with 15 bases of the junction left unmatched. This CDR3 has 19 residues. Here the CDR3 reads CASSPRLGGGYSSNQPQHF. DNA of the CDR3: TGTGCCAGCAGCCCAAGGTTAGGGGGCGGATATAGTAGCAATCAGCCCCAGCATTTT.

The chain employs TRBV14 and TRBJ2-3; 7 nucleotides line up with TRBD1. The CDR3 spans 16 residues. Germline V CDR1 and CDR2: SGHDN, FVKESK. Trimming took 3 bases from V and 4 from J; bases not matched to a gene: 10. The CDR3 protein is CASSQTRQGRADTQYF. The CDR3 coding sequence is TGTGCCAGCAGCCAGACCCGACAGGGTAGGGCAGATACGCAGTATTTT.

The gene calls are TRBV19 and TRBJ1-5; TRBD1 matches 11 bases. The V gene end was trimmed by 1 base and the J gene end by 6 bases; junction bases not matched to a gene: 5. This CDR3 has 16 amino acids. Germline loops: CDR1 LNHDA, CDR2 SQIVND (reference sequence). CDR3 amino acids: CASSIVGQGAFQPQHF. In nucleotides, the CDR3 is TGTGCCAGTAGTATAGTAGGACAGGGGGCTTTTCAGCCCCAGCATTTT. Full variable domain (missing parts from reference TRBV19 and TRBJ1-5): DGGITQSPKYLFRKEGQNVTLSCEQNLNHDAMYWYRQDPGQGLRLIYYSQIVNDFQKGDIAEGYSVSREKKESFPLTVTSAQKNPTAFYLCASSIVGQGAFQPQHFGDGTRLSIL.

The J gene is TRBJ1-2, the V gene TRBV10-2; no reliable D call. This CDR3 comprises 11 residues. The V end was cut by 0 bases, the J end by 8 bases, with 4 bases between. Germline V gene lookup returns CDR1 WSHSY and CDR2 SAAADI. CDR3 protein: CASSESGGYTF. CDR3 nucleotides: TGCGCCAGCAGTGAGTCAGGGGGCTACACCTTC.

This clone is a singleton in its sample. Since a much larger clone is just one base distant, this may be a read error. Other nucleotide sequences from this sample produce the same CDR3. The chain employs TRBV30 and TRBJ2-3; D call uncertain. The CDR3 has 12 residues. Germline CDR1 reads GTSNPN; CDR2 reads SVGIG (reference sequence). Between the trimmed V and J ends, which lost 0 bases and 0 bases, there was a span of 1 base. The CDR3 DNA follows: TGTGCCTGGAGTGTCAGCACAGATACGCAGTATTTT. Protein product: CAWSVSTDTQYF.

A note on this clone: A far more abundant clone sits one base away, making this likely a read error. The rearrangement links TRBV6-5 to TRBJ1-5; perhaps TRBD1 as D (6 bases). CDR3 length: 16 residues. CDR1 and CDR2 (germline): MNHEY, SVGAGI. The CDR3 region is CTSSYSTGYSNQPQHF. In nucleotides, the CDR3 is TGTACCAGCAGTTACTCGACAGGCTATAGCAATCAGCCCCAGCATTTT.

This clone was picked up a small number of times. This chain uses TRBV6-5 with TRBJ2-3; 7 bases match TRBD1. From germline, CDR1 is MNHEY and CDR2 SVGAGI. V lost 4 bases to trimming and J lost 0 bases; unmatched junction nucleotides: 4. This CDR3 is 15 amino acids long. CDR3 in amino acids: CASSWDSPSTDTQYF. The CDR3 DNA sequence: TGTGCCAGCAGTTGGGACAGTCCTAGCACAGATACGCAGTATTTT.